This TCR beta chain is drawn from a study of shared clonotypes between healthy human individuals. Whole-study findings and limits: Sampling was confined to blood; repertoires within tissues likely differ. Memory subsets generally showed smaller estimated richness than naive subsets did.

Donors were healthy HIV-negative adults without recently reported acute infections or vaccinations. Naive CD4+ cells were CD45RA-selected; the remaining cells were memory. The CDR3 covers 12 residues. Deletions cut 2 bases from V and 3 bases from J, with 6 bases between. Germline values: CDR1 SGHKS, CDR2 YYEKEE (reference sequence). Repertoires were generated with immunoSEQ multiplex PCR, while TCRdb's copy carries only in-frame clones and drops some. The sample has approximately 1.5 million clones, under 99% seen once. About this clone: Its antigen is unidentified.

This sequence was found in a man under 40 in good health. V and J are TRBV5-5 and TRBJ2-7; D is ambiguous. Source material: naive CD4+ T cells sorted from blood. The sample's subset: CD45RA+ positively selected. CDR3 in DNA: TGTGCCAGCAGCTTCCTAAACTACGAGCAGTACTTC. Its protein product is CASSFLNYEQYF.